What follows are 25 T cell receptor beta chains derived from one specimen sequenced in a study of OX40 agonist ivuxolimab in advanced cancers. Here immunoSEQ multiplex PCR was the method, and the copy in TCRdb shows in-frame clones only, minus some. The sample shows 35,000 to 40,000 clones, around 87% of them seen only once. The sample was CD4+ or CD8+ T cells sorted from blood, taken in a trial of the OX40 agonist ivuxolimab. The receptors come from an adult with an advanced solid tumor such as melanoma, head and neck, liver or kidney cancer.

The chain couples TRBV27 to TRBJ2-5; D is possibly TRBD1 (5 bases). The closer fit of TRBJ2-7 to the DNA end suggests the J call may be wrong. Germline lookup yields CDR1 MNHEY and CDR2 SMNVEV (reference sequence). This CDR3 region has 13 residues. The CDR3 nucleotides read TGTGCCAGCAGTTTCGACAGCTCCTACGAGCAGTACTTC. Amino acid sequence: CASSFDSSYEQYF.

V usage is TRBV7-9 and J usage is TRBJ1-3; TRBD1 aligns across 9 bases. V lost 5 bases and J lost 2; bases outside the gene matches: 4. This CDR3 comprises 15 residues. The germline V gene has CDR1 SEHNR and CDR2 FQNEAQ (reference sequence). The CDR3 reads CASSQGDRAGNTIYF. DNA of the CDR3: TGTGCCAGCAGCCAAGGGGACAGGGCTGGAAACACCATATATTTT.

The chain employs TRBV4-1 and TRBJ2-5; D is unclear. V shed 0 bases and J shed 5 bases, with 10 bases lying between them. CDR3 length equals 14 residues. Germline CDR1 and CDR2: MGHRA and YSYEKL. Written as DNA, the CDR3 is TGCGCCAGCAGCCAAGATACCGGGCGCGAGACCCAGTACTTC. Its translation: CASSQDTGRETQYF.

The chain is built from TRBV7-2 and TRBJ2-7, with TRBD2 matching 10 bases. V was pared by 5 bases and J by 6 bases, with 10 bases of the junction left unmatched. This CDR3 region has 15 residues. Germline lookup yields CDR1 SGHTA and CDR2 FQGNSA. CDR3 loop: CASSGEMGLAFEQYF. The CDR3 DNA reads TGTGCCAGCAGCGGAGAGATGGGACTAGCGTTCGAGCAGTACTTC.

The gene calls are TRBV2 and TRBJ2-1, with D maybe TRBD2 (5 bases). Trimming removed 8 bases from V and 3 bases from J, with 11 bases in between. Germline CDR1 reads SNHLY; CDR2 reads FYNNEI. This CDR3 comprises 13 residues. Here the CDR3 DNA reads TGTGCCAGCCGCGGGCTATTCTACAATGAGCAGTTCTTC. Translation gives CASRGLFYNEQFF.

CDR3 DNA sequence: TGTGCCAGCAACTATTATGGCCAGCGGGGTGACACCGGGGAGCTGTTTTTT. This translates into CASNYYGQRGDTGELFF. This chain links TRBV25-1 with TRBJ2-2; 7 bases are a match to TRBD2. CDR3 length: 17 amino acids. CDR1 and CDR2 from the germline V gene are MGHDK and SYGVNS. The ends lost 7 bases at V and 3 bases at J; junction bases unmatched: 14.

The chain links TRBV2 to TRBJ2-1, with a weak D call TRBD1 (6 bases). CDR1 and CDR2 from the germline V gene are SNHLY and FYNNEI. The V end lost 7 bases, the J end lost 4 bases, and 14 bases lay between the germline ends. CDR3 length equals 14 residues. Here the CDR3 DNA reads TGTGCCAGCAATCGAGACAGGTATTACAATGAGCAGTTCTTC. This gives the protein CASNRDRYYNEQFF.

This clone was seen just once. This chain joins TRBV6-1 and TRBJ2-7; TRBD1 matches 10 bases. The V segment lost 6 bases and the J segment 6 bases; nucleotides outside the gene matches: 11. This CDR3 is 15 amino acids long. CDR1 is MNHNS and CDR2 is SASEGT in the germline V gene. The CDR3 nucleotides are TGTGCCAGCAGCGAGCCGGGACAGGGGATTTTCGAGCAGTACTTC. Residues: CASSEPGQGIFEQYF.

The V call is TRBV19, the J call TRBJ1-5, with D perhaps matching TRBD1 (6 bases). The CDR3 length is 16 residues. Germline-derived CDR1 and CDR2 are LNHDA and SQIVND (reference sequence). The V and J ends lost 7 bases and 4 bases respectively, with 20 bases between them. The CDR3: CASTSGHLTLNQPQHF. In nucleotides, the CDR3 is TGTGCCAGTACCTCGGGACACCTTACCCTGAATCAGCCCCAGCATTTT.

CDR3 DNA: TGTGCCAGCGGACTAGGGGGGAGGGCCACCCAAGAGACCCAGTACTTC. Translated: CASGLGGRATQETQYF. V is TRBV12-1 and J is TRBJ2-5; the D call TRBD2 from the table was never checked on the DNA. TRBV12-1 is a known pseudogene. The CDR3 runs to 16 residues.

The V gene is TRBV18, the J gene TRBJ2-7, with D possibly matching TRBD1 (6 bases). The length of the CDR3 is 14 residues. V was shortened by 6 bases and J by 0 bases, with 12 bases between the two germline ends. Germline-derived CDR1 and CDR2 are KGHSH and LQKENI. CDR3 amino acids: CASSKNRDSYEQYF. As DNA, the CDR3 is TGTGCCAGCTCCAAAAACAGGGACTCCTACGAGCAGTACTTC.

This clone has just a few counts. The V and J genes are TRBV5-1 and TRBJ2-5; 8 bases map to TRBD1. This CDR3 contains 14 residues. The V and J ends lost 4 bases and 2 bases, in that order; junction bases with no gene match: 4. The germline V gene encodes CDR1 SGHRS and CDR2 YFSETQ. CDR3 DNA: TGCGCCAGCAGCGGGACAGGATTTCAAGAGACCCAGTACTTC. This encodes CASSGTGFQETQYF.

The J gene is TRBJ2-2, the V gene TRBV5-1, with D possibly TRBD2 on 5 matching bases. The CDR3 covers 15 residues. Between the trimmed V and J ends, which lost 1 base and 4 bases, there was a span of 11 bases. Germline assignment: CDR1 SGHRS and CDR2 YFSETQ. CDR3 sequence: CASSLTLEGTGELFF. Here the CDR3 DNA reads TGCGCCAGCAGCTTGACCCTAGAGGGCACCGGGGAGCTGTTTTTT.

The chain combines TRBV27 with TRBJ1-4, with D possibly TRBD1 on 5 matching bases. Germline V lookup: CDR1 MNHEY, CDR2 SMNVEV (reference sequence). V was shortened by 7 bases and J by 7 bases, with 13 bases between the two germline ends. The CDR3 spans 13 residues. CDR3 residues: CASKVEGSEKLFF. CDR3 nucleotide sequence: TGTGCCAGCAAAGTGGAGGGGAGTGAAAAACTGTTTTTT.

This clone showed up just a few times. This chain links TRBV19 with TRBJ2-2; a weak D match, TRBD1 (6 bases). V was trimmed by 3 bases and J by 4 bases, leaving 12 bases between them. Germline CDR1 LNHDA, CDR2 SQIVND (reference sequence). This CDR3 region has 15 residues. The CDR3 nucleotides are TGTGCCAGTAGTATGGGGGCCCCTCGCACCGGGGAGCTGTTTTTT. Translated, it gives CASSMGAPRTGELFF.

The genes are TRBV2 and TRBJ1-1; D is unclear. Germline CDR1 reads SNHLY; CDR2 reads FYNNEI. This CDR3 is 13 amino acids long. Trimming took off 11 bases at V and 0 bases at J, with 13 bases between the two ends. The CDR3 region is CASLPFVNTEAFF. CDR3 nucleotide sequence: TGTGCCTCCCTTCCCTTTGTGAACACTGAAGCTTTCTTT.

This rearrangement joins TRBV11-2 to TRBJ1-2; weak D call: TRBD1 (5 bases). Germline V gene sequence: CDR1 SGHAT, CDR2 FQNNGV. This CDR3 has 14 amino acids. V was shortened by 5 bases and J by 7 bases, with 17 bases between the two germline ends. The CDR3 DNA reads as TGTGCCAGCAGCCCCCAGGTTTGGGGGTTTGGCTACACCTTC. This translates into CASSPQVWGFGYTF.

Worth noting for this clone: Other DNA sequences in the same sample also yield this CDR3. The V gene is TRBV18, the J gene TRBJ1-5, with D perhaps TRBD1 (5 bases). Trimming cost V 9 bases and J 2 bases, with 17 bases left between them. The CDR3 runs to 15 residues. The germline V gene has CDR1 KGHSH and CDR2 LQKENI. The CDR3: CASSPGQGGNQPQHF. The CDR3 region has the DNA TGTGCCAGTTCCCCGGGGCAGGGAGGCAATCAGCCCCAGCATTTT.

V is TRBV7-9 and J is TRBJ1-1, with D possibly TRBD1 on 5 matching bases. Germline loops: CDR1 SEHNR, CDR2 FQNEAQ (reference sequence). Trimming took off 11 bases at V and 1 base at J, with 17 bases between the two ends. This CDR3 comprises 14 residues. Here the CDR3 reads CAGSLGAANTEAFF. The CDR3 region has the DNA TGTGCCGGTTCACTAGGGGCCGCGAACACTGAAGCTTTCTTT.

The chain joins TRBV11-2 to TRBJ2-1, with a weak D call TRBD2 (6 bases). Germline values: CDR1 SGHAT, CDR2 FQNNGV. This CDR3 contains 13 residues. V gave up 6 bases and J gave up 7 bases, with 13 bases separating them. Here the CDR3 DNA reads TGTGCCAGCAGTCGCATTGGAGGGAATGAGCAGTTCTTC. Its translation is CASSRIGGNEQFF.

This clone turned up a few times. The chain uses TRBV5-4 and TRBJ1-2, with no clear D. The CDR3 is 18 amino acids. Germline CDR1 is SGHNT and CDR2 is YYREEE (reference sequence). The V gene lost 0 bases and the J gene lost 0 bases, with 18 bases spanning the gap. In DNA, the CDR3 is TGTGCCAGCAGCTTGGAAATTCGGTCCCTAAGACCTAACTATGGCTACACCTTC. Translation gives CASSLEIRSLRPNYGYTF.

This rearrangement joins TRBV6-1 to TRBJ2-5; no definite D call. The CDR3 runs to 14 residues. Germline lookup yields CDR1 MNHNS and CDR2 SASEGT. V was trimmed by 0 bases and J by 2 bases, leaving 7 bases between them. Here the CDR3 DNA reads TGTGCCAGCAGTGAAGCGACAAGACAAGAGACCCAGTACTTC. Residues: CASSEATRQETQYF.

The CDR3 region is CASSGDRGPGNTIYF. The CDR3 nucleotides are TGTGCCAGCAGCGGGGACAGGGGGCCTGGAAACACCATATATTTT. The V gene is TRBV9, the J gene TRBJ1-3; TRBD1 aligns across 12 bases. V shed 3 bases and J 2 bases; nucleotides not matched to a gene: 0. Germline CDR1 SGDLS, CDR2 YYNGEE. The CDR3 is 15 amino acids.

The chain is built from TRBV7-6 and TRBJ2-1; D is undetermined. The V end was cut by 1 base, the J end by 9 bases, with 13 bases between. The CDR3 contains 14 residues. The germline gives CDR1 SGHVS, CDR2 FNYEAQ. CDR3 nucleotides: TGTGCCAGCAGCTTAGGCGTCCCCGAGGCTGAGCAGTTCTTC. It specifies CASSLGVPEAEQFF.

The chain recombines TRBV25-1 with TRBJ2-1, with D possibly matching TRBD2 (6 bases). V gave up 4 bases and J gave up 8 bases, with 12 bases separating them. CDR3 size: 13 residues. Germline V gives CDR1 MGHDK, CDR2 SYGVNS. The CDR3 spells CASSGLWGDEQFF. For the CDR3, the DNA is TGTGCCAGCAGTGGACTTTGGGGGGATGAGCAGTTCTTC. Filled out from reference TRBV25-1 and TRBJ2-1, the complete variable domain reads EADIYQTPRYLVIGTGKKITLECSQTMGHDKMYWYQQDPGMELHLIHYSYGVNSTEKGDLSSESTVSRIRTEHFPLTLESARPSHTSQYLCASSGLWGDEQFFGPGTRLTVL.